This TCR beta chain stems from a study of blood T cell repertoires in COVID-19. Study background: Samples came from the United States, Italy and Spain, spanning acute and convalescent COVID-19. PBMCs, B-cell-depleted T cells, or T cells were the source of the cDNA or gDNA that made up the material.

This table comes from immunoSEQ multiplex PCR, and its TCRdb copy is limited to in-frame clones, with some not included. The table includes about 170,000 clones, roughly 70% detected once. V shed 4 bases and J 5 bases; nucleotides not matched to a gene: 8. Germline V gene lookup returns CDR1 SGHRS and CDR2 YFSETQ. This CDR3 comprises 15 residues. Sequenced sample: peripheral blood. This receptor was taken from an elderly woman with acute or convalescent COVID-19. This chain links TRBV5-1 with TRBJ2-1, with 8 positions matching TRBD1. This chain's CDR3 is CASSPGTGYDNEQFF. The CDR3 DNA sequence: TGCGCCAGCAGCCCAGGGACAGGATACGACAATGAGCAGTTCTTC.